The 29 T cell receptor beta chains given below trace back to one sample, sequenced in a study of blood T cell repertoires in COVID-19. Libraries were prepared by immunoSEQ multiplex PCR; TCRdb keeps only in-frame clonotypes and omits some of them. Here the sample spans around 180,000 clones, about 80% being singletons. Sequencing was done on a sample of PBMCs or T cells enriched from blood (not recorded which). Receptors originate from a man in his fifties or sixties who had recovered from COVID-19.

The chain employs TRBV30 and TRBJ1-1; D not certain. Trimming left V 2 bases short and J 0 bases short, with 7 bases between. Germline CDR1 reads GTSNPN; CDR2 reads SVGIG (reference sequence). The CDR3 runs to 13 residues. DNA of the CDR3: TGTGCCTGGAGTTGGGCAGTGAACACTGAAGCTTTCTTT. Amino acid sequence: CAWSWAVNTEAFF.

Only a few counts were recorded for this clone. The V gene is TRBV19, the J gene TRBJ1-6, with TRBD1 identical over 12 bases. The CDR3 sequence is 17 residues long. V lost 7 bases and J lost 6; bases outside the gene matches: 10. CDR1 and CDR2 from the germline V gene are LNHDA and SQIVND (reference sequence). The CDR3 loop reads CASTSRDRGRRNSPLHF. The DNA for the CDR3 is TGTGCCAGTACCTCCCGGGACAGGGGGCGGCGTAATTCACCCCTCCACTTT.

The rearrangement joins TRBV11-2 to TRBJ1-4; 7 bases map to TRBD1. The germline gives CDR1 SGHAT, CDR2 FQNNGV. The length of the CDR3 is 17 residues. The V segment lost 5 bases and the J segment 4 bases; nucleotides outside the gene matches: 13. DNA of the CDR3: TGTGCCAGCAGCAAAATGGGACAGCGAACCATTAATGAAAAACTGTTTTTT. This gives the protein CASSKMGQRTINEKLFF.

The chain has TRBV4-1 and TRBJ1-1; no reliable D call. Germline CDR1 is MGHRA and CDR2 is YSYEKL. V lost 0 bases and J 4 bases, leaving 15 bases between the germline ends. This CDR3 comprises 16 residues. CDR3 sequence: CASSQEVIQFFTEAFF. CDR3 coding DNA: TGCGCCAGCAGCCAAGAGGTCATACAATTTTTCACTGAAGCTTTCTTT.

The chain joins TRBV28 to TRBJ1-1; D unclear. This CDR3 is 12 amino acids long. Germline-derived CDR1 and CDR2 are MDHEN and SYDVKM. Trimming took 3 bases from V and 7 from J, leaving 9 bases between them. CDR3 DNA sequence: TGTGCCAGCAGTTTTCCGGTCGGTGAAGCTTTCTTT. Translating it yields CASSFPVGEAFF. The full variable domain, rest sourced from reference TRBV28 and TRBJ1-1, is DVKVTQSSRYLVKRTGEKVFLECVQDMDHENMFWYRQDPGLGLRLIYFSYDVKMKEKGDIPEGYSVSREKKERFSLILESASTNQTSMYLCASSFPVGEAFFGQGTRLTVV.

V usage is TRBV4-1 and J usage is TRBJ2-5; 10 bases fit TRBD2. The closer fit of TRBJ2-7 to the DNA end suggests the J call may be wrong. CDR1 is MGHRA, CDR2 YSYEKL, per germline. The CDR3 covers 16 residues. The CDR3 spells CASSQGSSGGNYEQYF. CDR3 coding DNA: TGCGCCAGCAGCCAAGGATCTAGCGGGGGCAACTACGAGCAGTACTTC.

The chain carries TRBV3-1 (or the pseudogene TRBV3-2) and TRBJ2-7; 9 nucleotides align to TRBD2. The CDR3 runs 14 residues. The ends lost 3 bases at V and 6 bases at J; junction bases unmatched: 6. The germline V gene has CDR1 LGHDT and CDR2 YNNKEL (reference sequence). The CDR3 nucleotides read TGTGCCAGCAGCCAGCGAGAGCGGGGGGTCGAGCAGTACTTC. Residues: CASSQRERGVEQYF.

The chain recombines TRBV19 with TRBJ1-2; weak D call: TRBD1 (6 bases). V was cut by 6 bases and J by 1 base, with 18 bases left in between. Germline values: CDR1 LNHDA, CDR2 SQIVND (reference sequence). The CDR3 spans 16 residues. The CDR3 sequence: CASSWATGQFNYGYTF. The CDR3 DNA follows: TGTGCCAGTAGCTGGGCGACAGGCCAATTTAACTATGGCTACACCTTC. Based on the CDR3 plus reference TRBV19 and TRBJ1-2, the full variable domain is DGGITQSPKYLFRKEGQNVTLSCEQNLNHDAMYWYRQDPGQGLRLIYYSQIVNDFQKGDIAEGYSVSREKKESFPLTVTSAQKNPTAFYLCASSWATGQFNYGYTFGSGTRLTVV.

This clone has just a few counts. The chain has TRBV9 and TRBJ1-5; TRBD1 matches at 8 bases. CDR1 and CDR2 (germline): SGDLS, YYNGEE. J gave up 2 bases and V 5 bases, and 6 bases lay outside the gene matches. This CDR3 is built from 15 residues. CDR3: CASSETGVGNQPQHF. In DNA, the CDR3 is TGTGCCAGCAGTGAGACAGGGGTGGGCAATCAGCCCCAGCATTTT.

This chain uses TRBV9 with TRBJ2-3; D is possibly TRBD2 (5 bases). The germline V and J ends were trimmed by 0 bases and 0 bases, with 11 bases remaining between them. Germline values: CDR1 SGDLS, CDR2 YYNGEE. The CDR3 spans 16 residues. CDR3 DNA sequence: TGTGCCAGCAGCGTAGAGGGTACTAGTAGCACAGATACGCAGTATTTT. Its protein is CASSVEGTSSTDTQYF.

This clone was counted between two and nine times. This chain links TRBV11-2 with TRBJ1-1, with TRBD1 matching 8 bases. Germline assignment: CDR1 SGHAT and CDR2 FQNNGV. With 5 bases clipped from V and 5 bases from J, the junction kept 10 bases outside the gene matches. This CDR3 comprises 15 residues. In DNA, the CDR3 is TGTGCCAGCAGCCTCAGGGGGCGCCGAGGGACTGAAGCTTTCTTT. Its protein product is CASSLRGRRGTEAFF.

CDR3 protein: CASSLEFGGGGNTQYF. In DNA form, the CDR3 reads TGTGCCAGCAGCTTAGAATTCGGCGGGGGTGGGAATACGCAGTATTTT. V usage is TRBV7-2 and J usage is TRBJ2-3; 7 bases fit TRBD2. This CDR3 is 16 amino acids long. V lost 1 base, J lost 7 bases, and 11 bases stayed unmatched. Germline V gene data show CDR1 as SGHTA and CDR2 as FQGNSA.

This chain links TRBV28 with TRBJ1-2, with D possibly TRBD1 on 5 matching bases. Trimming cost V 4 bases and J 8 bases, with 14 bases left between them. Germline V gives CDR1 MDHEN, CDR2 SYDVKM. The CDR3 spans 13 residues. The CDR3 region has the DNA TGTGCCAGCAGTTCAGGGCGATCGGGCGGCTACACCTTC. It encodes CASSSGRSGGYTF.

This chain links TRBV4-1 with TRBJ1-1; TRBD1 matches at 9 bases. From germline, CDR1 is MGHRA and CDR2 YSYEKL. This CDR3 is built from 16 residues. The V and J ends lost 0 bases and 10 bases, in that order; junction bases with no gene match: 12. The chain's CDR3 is CASSQDEGRRGQGAFF. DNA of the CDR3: TGCGCCAGCAGCCAAGATGAGGGACGCCGGGGACAGGGAGCTTTCTTT.

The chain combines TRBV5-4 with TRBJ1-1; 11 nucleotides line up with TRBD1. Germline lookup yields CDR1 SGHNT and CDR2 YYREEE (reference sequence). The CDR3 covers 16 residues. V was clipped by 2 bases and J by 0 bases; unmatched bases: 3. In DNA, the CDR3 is TGTGCCAGCAGCTTAGGACAGGGGGCTTTGAACACTGAAGCTTTCTTT. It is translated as CASSLGQGALNTEAFF.

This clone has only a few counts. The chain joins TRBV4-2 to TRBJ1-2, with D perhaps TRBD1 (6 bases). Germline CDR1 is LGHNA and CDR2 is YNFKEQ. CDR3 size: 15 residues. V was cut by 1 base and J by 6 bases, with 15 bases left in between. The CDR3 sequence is CASSQGEGVLNGYTF. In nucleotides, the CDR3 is TGTGCCAGCAGCCAAGGAGAGGGGGTTTTAAATGGCTACACCTTC.

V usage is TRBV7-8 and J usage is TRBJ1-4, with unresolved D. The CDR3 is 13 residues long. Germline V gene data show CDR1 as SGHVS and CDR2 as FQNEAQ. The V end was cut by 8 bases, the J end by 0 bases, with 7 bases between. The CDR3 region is CASSFATNEKLFF. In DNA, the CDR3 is TGTGCCAGCTCTTTCGCAACTAATGAAAAACTGTTTTTT.

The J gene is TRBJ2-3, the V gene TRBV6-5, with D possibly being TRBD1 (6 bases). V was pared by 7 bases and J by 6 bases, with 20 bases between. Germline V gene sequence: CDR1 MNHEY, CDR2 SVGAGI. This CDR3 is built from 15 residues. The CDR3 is CASTEGTRGGDTQYF. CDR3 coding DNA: TGTGCCAGCACCGAAGGGACCAGGGGTGGGGATACGCAGTATTTT.

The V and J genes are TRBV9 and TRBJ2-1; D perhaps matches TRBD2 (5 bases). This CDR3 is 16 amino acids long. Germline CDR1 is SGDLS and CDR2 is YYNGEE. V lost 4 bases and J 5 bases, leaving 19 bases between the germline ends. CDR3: CASSPQGSAKHNEQFF. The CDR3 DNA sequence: TGTGCCAGCAGCCCTCAAGGTAGCGCCAAACACAATGAGCAGTTCTTC.

CDR3 coding DNA: TGTGCCTGGTCCACAGGGTCTCTCCGCGAAAAACTGTTTTTT. This translates into CAWSTGSLREKLFF. The rearrangement joins TRBV30 to TRBJ1-4, with D tentatively TRBD1 (6 bases). Germline CDR1 is GTSNPN and CDR2 is SVGIG (reference sequence). The CDR3 contains 14 residues. V lost 5 bases and J lost 8, with 18 bases in between.

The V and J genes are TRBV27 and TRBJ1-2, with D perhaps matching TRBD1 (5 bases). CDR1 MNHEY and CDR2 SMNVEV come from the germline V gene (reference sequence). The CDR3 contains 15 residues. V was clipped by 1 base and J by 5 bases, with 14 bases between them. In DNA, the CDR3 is TGTGCCAGCAGTTTATACCCAGGACGGGGGTATGGCTACACCTTC. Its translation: CASSLYPGRGYGYTF.

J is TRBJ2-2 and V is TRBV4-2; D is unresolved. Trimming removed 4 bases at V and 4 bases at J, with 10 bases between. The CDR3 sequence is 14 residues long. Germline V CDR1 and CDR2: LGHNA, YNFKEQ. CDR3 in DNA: TGTGCCAGCAGCCGGGTGACGGGCACCGGGGAGCTGTTTTTT. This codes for CASSRVTGTGELFF.

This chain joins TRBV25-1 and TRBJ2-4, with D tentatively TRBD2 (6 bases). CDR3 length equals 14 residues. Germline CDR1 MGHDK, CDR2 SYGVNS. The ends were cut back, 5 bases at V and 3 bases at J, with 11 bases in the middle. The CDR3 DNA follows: TGTGCCAGCAGTCCGGAGGGCTTCAAAAACATTCAGTACTTC. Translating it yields CASSPEGFKNIQYF.

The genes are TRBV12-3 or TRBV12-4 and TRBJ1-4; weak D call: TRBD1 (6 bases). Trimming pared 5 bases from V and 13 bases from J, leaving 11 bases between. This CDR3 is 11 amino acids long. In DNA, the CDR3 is TGTGCCAGCAGTGTACAGGGTGGACTGTTTTTT. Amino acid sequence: CASSVQGGLFF.

The CDR3 protein is CASSQQGDRSEQYF. CDR3 bases: TGTGCCAGCAGCCAACAAGGGGATCGGAGCGAGCAGTACTTC. The gene calls are TRBV3-1 (or the pseudogene TRBV3-2) and TRBJ2-7; a weak D match, TRBD1 (5 bases). CDR1 LGHDT and CDR2 YNNKEL come from the germline V gene (reference sequence). V lost 2 bases, J lost 6 bases, and 14 bases lay in between. The CDR3 is 14 residues long.

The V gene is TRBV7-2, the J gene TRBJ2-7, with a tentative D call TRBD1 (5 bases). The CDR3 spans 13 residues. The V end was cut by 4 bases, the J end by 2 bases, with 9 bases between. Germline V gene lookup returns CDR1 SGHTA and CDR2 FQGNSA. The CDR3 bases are TGTGCCAGCAGCTCCCCAGGGCCCTACGAGCAGTACTTC. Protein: CASSSPGPYEQYF.

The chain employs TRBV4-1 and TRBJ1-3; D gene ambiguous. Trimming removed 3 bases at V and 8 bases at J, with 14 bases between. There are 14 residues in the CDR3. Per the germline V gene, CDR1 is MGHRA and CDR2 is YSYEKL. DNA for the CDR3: TGCGCCAGCAGCCATACCTATAATCGGGACACCATATATTTT. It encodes CASSHTYNRDTIYF.

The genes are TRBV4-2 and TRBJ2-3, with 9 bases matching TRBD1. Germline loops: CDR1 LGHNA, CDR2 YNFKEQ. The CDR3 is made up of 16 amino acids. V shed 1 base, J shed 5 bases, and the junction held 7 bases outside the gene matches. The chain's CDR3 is CASSQGNRGLGDTQYF. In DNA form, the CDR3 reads TGTGCCAGCAGCCAAGGGAACAGGGGGCTCGGAGATACGCAGTATTTT.

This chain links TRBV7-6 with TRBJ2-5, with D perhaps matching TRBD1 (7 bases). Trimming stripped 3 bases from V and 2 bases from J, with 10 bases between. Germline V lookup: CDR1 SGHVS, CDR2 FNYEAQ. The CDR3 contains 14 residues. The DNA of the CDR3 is TGTGCCAGCAGCTTGTCAGGGGGGCAAGAGACCCAGTACTTC. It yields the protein CASSLSGGQETQYF.